The 31 T cell receptor beta chains in this list originate from one sample, sequenced in a study of memory CD4+ T cells and cytomegalovirus serostatus. Data came from immunoSEQ multiplex PCR; TCRdb stores just in-frame clones and leaves some out. The data show around 57,000 clones, around 80% seen once. Single viable CD3+CD4+CD8-CD45RO+ cells were sorted as the memory CD4+ T cells. Sequencing was performed on memory CD4+ T cells from blood. These receptors were obtained from an adult in good health and CMV-seronegative. Some clones in this sample may be carry-over from other donors' samples.

This clone came up once. The rearrangement links TRBV6-1 to TRBJ2-2; the D gene is possibly TRBD1 (6 bases). CDR1 and CDR2 (germline): MNHNS, SASEGT. This CDR3 region has 14 residues. V was clipped by 7 bases and J by 4 bases, with 13 bases between them. CDR3 in DNA: TGTGCCAGCACAGGACAGAGAGCCACCGGGGAGCTGTTTTTT. It specifies CASTGQRATGELFF.

In its sample, this clone is medium-sized. V is TRBV5-1 and J is TRBJ2-3; D gene ambiguous. In germline, CDR1 is SGHRS, CDR2 YFSETQ. The CDR3 totals 13 residues. V was shortened by 4 bases and J by 3 bases, with 9 bases between the two germline ends. DNA for the CDR3: TGCGCCAGCAGCCCGGAAATGACAGATACGCAGTATTTT. Its translation: CASSPEMTDTQYF.

Only one count was recorded for this clone. The chain joins TRBV5-1 to TRBJ2-5; 7 nucleotides match TRBD1. Per germline, CDR1 SGHRS and CDR2 YFSETQ. V trimming: 4 bases; J trimming: 2 bases; junction bases outside the gene matches: 5. The CDR3 loop spans 14 amino acids. CDR3 sequence reads: CASSAGTAQETQYF. The CDR3, as DNA: TGCGCCAGCAGCGCTGGGACAGCACAAGAGACCCAGTACTTC.

The V and J genes are TRBV5-6 and TRBJ1-1, with D unclear. The CDR3 has 15 amino acids. V dropped 1 base and J dropped 0 bases, with 10 bases sitting between them. The V gene's germline CDR1 is SGHDT and CDR2 YYEEEE. The CDR3 protein is CASSLWPYLNTEAFF. The CDR3 coding sequence is TGTGCCAGCAGCTTGTGGCCGTATCTGAACACTGAAGCTTTCTTT.

V and J are TRBV7-2 and TRBJ1-1; 9 positions agree with TRBD1. The germline V gene encodes CDR1 SGHTA and CDR2 FQGNSA. J was trimmed by 5 bases and V by 7 bases; bases with no gene match: 5. This CDR3 has 13 residues. The CDR3 bases are TGTGCCAGCACCGACAGGGGGAGGACTGAAGCTTTCTTT. Amino acids: CASTDRGRTEAFF.

To note about this clone: Other DNA sequences of this sample code for an identical CDR3. The chain joins TRBV5-6 to TRBJ1-3; D possibly corresponds to TRBD1 (5 bases). V lost 1 base, J lost 0 bases, and 8 bases lay in between. The CDR3 extends over 15 amino acids. Germline V gene sequence: CDR1 SGHDT, CDR2 YYEEEE. Here the CDR3 reads CASSLFGGSGNTIYF. CDR3 coding DNA: TGTGCCAGCAGCTTGTTCGGGGGCTCTGGAAACACCATATATTTT.

The rearrangement links TRBV15 to TRBJ2-2, with 7 bases fitting TRBD1. Germline V gives CDR1 LNHNV, CDR2 YYDKDF (reference sequence). The length of the CDR3 is 17 residues. V lost 1 base to trimming and J lost 5 bases; unmatched junction nucleotides: 10. CDR3 nucleotide sequence: TGTGCCACCAGCAGAGGTCGGGCAGGGGGTAATACCGGGGAGCTGTTTTTT. It specifies CATSRGRAGGNTGELFF.

The chain recombines TRBV5-1 with TRBJ1-5; D may be TRBD1 (5 bases). This CDR3 contains 16 residues. Germline V gene lookup returns CDR1 SGHRS and CDR2 YFSETQ. The ends were cut back, 4 bases at V and 2 bases at J, with 16 bases in the middle. The CDR3, as DNA: TGCGCCAGCAGCCCGCTAGGAGGGACGGGCAATCAGCCCCAGCATTTT. The encoded protein is CASSPLGGTGNQPQHF.

The rearrangement joins TRBV27 to TRBJ2-7; TRBD1 aligns across 8 bases. This CDR3 is built from 18 residues. V lost 5 bases and J lost 3; bases outside the gene matches: 18. Germline assignment: CDR1 MNHEY and CDR2 SMNVEV (reference sequence). The CDR3 region is CASSPLLLLGTGRYEQYF. The DNA of the CDR3 is TGTGCCAGCAGTCCCCTCCTCCTACTCGGGACAGGACGCTACGAGCAGTACTTC.

The V and J genes are TRBV28 and TRBJ2-7, with 10 bases identical to TRBD2. J lost 4 bases, V lost 5 bases, and 5 bases had no gene match. The CDR3 totals 14 residues. Looked up from germline, CDR1 is MDHEN and CDR2 is SYDVKM. The CDR3 DNA is TGTGCCAGCAGTCTTCTGACTAGCGGGTACGAGCAGTACTTC. It translates to CASSLLTSGYEQYF.

J is TRBJ1-2 and V is TRBV2, with 12 bases that match TRBD1. The CDR3 runs to 15 residues. J lost 6 bases, V lost 1 base, and 3 bases had no gene match. CDR1 SNHLY and CDR2 FYNNEI come from the germline V gene. The CDR3 here is CASSEVGTGGHGYTF. Written as DNA, the CDR3 is TGTGCCAGCAGTGAAGTGGGGACAGGGGGCCATGGCTACACCTTC.

The chain couples TRBV30 to TRBJ2-1, with a tentative D call TRBD2 (5 bases). CDR1 GTSNPN and CDR2 SVGIG come from the germline V gene (reference sequence). V was cut by 3 bases and J by 8 bases, with 14 bases left in between. The CDR3 has 13 amino acids. The CDR3 DNA reads TGTGCCTGGAGCGAGGGAGTGGAGGATGAGCAGTTCTTC. Translation gives CAWSEGVEDEQFF.

This chain connects TRBV7-6 to TRBJ2-7; D may correspond to TRBD1 or TRBD2 (5 bases each). CDR3 size: 15 residues. Looked up from germline, CDR1 is SGHVS and CDR2 is FNYEAQ. V lost 5 bases, J lost 3 bases, and 17 bases lay in between. The CDR3 is CASSPWGARGYEQYF. Here the CDR3 DNA reads TGTGCCAGCAGCCCGTGGGGTGCGAGGGGCTACGAGCAGTACTTC.

The chain recombines TRBV29-1 with TRBJ2-1; tentatively, D is TRBD1 (5 bases). Germline-derived CDR1 and CDR2 are SQVTM and ANQGSEA. CDR3 length equals 15 residues. The V and J ends lost 3 bases and 6 bases respectively, with 18 bases between them. In nucleotides, the CDR3 is TGCAGCGTTGAGGGGTCAGGGTGGGGCTTCAATGAGCAGTTCTTC. Protein: CSVEGSGWGFNEQFF.

CDR3 residues: CASSQSSVLAGETQYF. The CDR3 DNA is TGTGCCAGCAGCCAAAGCTCCGTGCTGGCCGGGGAGACCCAGTACTTC. The chain is built from TRBV5-4 and TRBJ2-5; unclear D gene. CDR1 and CDR2 from the germline V gene are SGHNT and YYREEE (reference sequence). This CDR3 comprises 16 residues. The V gene lost 4 bases and the J gene lost 5 bases, with 21 bases spanning the gap. Variable domain in full (rest from reference TRBV5-4 and TRBJ2-5): ETGVTQSPTHLIKTRGQQVTLRCSSQSGHNTVSWYQQALGQGPQFIFQYYREEENGRGNFPPRFSGLQFPNYSSELNVNALELDDSALYLCASSQSSVLAGETQYFGPGTRLLVL.

The CDR3 DNA reads TGTGCCAGTAGCGAGACAGCAGCGGGAGAAATAGCCTACGAGCAGTACTTC. Protein: CASSETAAGEIAYEQYF. The V gene is TRBV19, the J gene TRBJ2-7, with TRBD2 matching over 8 bases. The germline V gene has CDR1 LNHDA and CDR2 SQIVND (reference sequence). This CDR3 has 17 residues. The ends lost 6 bases at V and 2 bases at J; junction bases unmatched: 15.

This chain joins TRBV6-5 and TRBJ1-1; perhaps TRBD1 as D (5 bases). The V end lost 6 bases, the J end lost 0 bases, and 14 bases lay between the germline ends. The length of the CDR3 is 15 residues. Germline assignment: CDR1 MNHEY and CDR2 SVGAGI. CDR3 nucleotide sequence: TGTGCCAGCAGACGCGACCAGGGTATGAACACTGAAGCTTTCTTT. It encodes CASRRDQGMNTEAFF.

The chain couples TRBV18 to TRBJ1-6, with TRBD1 identical over 9 bases. The trim removed 6 bases at V and 6 bases at J, leaving 3 bases unmatched. Germline lookup yields CDR1 KGHSH and CDR2 LQKENI. This CDR3 is built from 14 residues. CDR3 sequence reads: CASSAGQGNSPLHF. DNA for the CDR3: TGTGCCAGCTCGGCGGGACAGGGTAATTCACCCCTCCACTTT.

The CDR3 bases are TGTGCCAGCAGCGTAGCGGCAGGGGGAGGGTACGAGCAGTACTTC. Residues: CASSVAAGGGYEQYF. The J gene is TRBJ2-7, the V gene TRBV9, with D perhaps assigned TRBD1 or TRBD2 (7 bases each). The V end lost 0 bases, the J end lost 4 bases, and 14 bases lay between the germline ends. This CDR3 has 15 amino acids. Germline V gene data show CDR1 as SGDLS and CDR2 as YYNGEE.

The CDR3 here is CASSQAGSGANVLTF. CDR3 nucleotides: TGCGCCAGCAGCCAAGCAGGCTCTGGGGCCAACGTCCTGACTTTC. V is TRBV4-3 and J is TRBJ2-6; D is uncertain. Germline V gene lookup returns CDR1 LGHNA and CDR2 YSLEER. V lost 1 base, J lost 0 bases, and 4 bases lay in between. The CDR3 sequence is 15 residues long.

This rearrangement joins TRBV7-9 to TRBJ2-5, with D uncertain. V gave up 1 base and J gave up 5 bases, with 11 bases separating them. CDR3 length: 14 amino acids. In germline, CDR1 is SEHNR, CDR2 FQNEAQ (reference sequence). The CDR3 spells CASSLVNLGETQYF. In DNA form, the CDR3 reads TGTGCCAGCAGCTTAGTCAACCTGGGGGAGACCCAGTACTTC.

This clone was found once. The chain couples TRBV9 to TRBJ1-3; weak D call: TRBD1 (6 bases). Trimming took 5 bases from V and 4 from J, leaving 16 bases between them. Germline loops: CDR1 SGDLS, CDR2 YYNGEE. The CDR3 consists of 15 residues. The CDR3 DNA is TGTGCCAGCAGTCCCTCAGGGGAAGCGGGAAACACCATATATTTT. The encoded protein is CASSPSGEAGNTIYF.

Turning to this clone: No DNA is shown, since the ends of the CDR3 on it are uncertain; the CDR3 is the one TCRdb lists. The CDR3 here is CASSFDLFGAGELFF. The V and J genes are TRBV28 and TRBJ2-2. Germline loops: CDR1 MDHEN, CDR2 SYDVKM. With termini counted, the CDR3 has 15 amino acids.

The V gene is TRBV19, the J gene TRBJ1-3; TRBD1 is a possible D gene (5 bases). This CDR3 has 14 residues. V was cut by 7 bases and J by 5 bases, with 15 bases left in between. CDR1 is LNHDA, CDR2 SQIVND, per germline (reference sequence). For the CDR3, the DNA is TGTGCCAGTACCGAGCGGGACGGCAGAAACACCATATATTTT. It encodes CASTERDGRNTIYF. The full variable domain, rest sourced from reference TRBV19 and TRBJ1-3, is DGGITQSPKYLFRKEGQNVTLSCEQNLNHDAMYWYRQDPGQGLRLIYYSQIVNDFQKGDIAEGYSVSREKKESFPLTVTSAQKNPTAFYLCASTERDGRNTIYFGEGSWLTVV.

The chain recombines TRBV13 with TRBJ2-1; no clear D gene. Germline CDR1 and CDR2: PRHDT and FYEKMQ (reference sequence). The CDR3 spans 14 residues. The germline V and J ends were trimmed by 6 bases and 7 bases, with 16 bases remaining between them. The DNA for the CDR3 is TGTGCCAGCAGTACTATGGAATCTCGGAATGAGCAGTTCTTC. Translating it yields CASSTMESRNEQFF.

The CDR3 coding sequence is TGTGCCAGCAAAACAGGGGAATTTCAGCCCCAGCATTTT. It is translated as CASKTGEFQPQHF. The chain recombines TRBV2 with TRBJ1-5, with TRBD1 matching over 7 bases. Trimming removed 7 bases from V and 6 bases from J; junction bases left unmatched: 6. The CDR3 sequence is 13 residues long. Germline CDR1 and CDR2: SNHLY and FYNNEI. Together with reference TRBV2 and TRBJ1-5, the CDR3 gives the full variable domain: EPEVTQTPSHQVTQMGQEVILRCVPISNHLYFYWYRQILGQKVEFLVSFYNNEISEKSEIFDDQFSVERPDGSNFTLKIRSTKLEDSAMYFCASKTGEFQPQHFGDGTRLSIL.

About this clone itself: The junction departs from germline at one end; a sequencing error may be responsible. This chain links TRBV30 with TRBJ2-5, with a tentative D call TRBD2 (5 bases). The CDR3 spans 13 residues. The germline V gene encodes CDR1 GTSNPN and CDR2 SVGIG (reference sequence). The CDR3 DNA follows: TGTGCCTGGAGTCTGATTACTAGAGAGGCCCAGTACTTC. Translating it yields CAWSLITREAQYF.

Here the CDR3 reads CASSRQGRGEQYF. The DNA for the CDR3 is TGCGCCAGCAGCCGACAGGGTCGGGGCGAGCAGTACTTC. The gene calls are TRBV4-1 and TRBJ2-7, with 7 positions matching TRBD1. This CDR3 is 13 amino acids long. The germline V gene encodes CDR1 MGHRA and CDR2 YSYEKL. V gave up 4 bases and J gave up 6 bases; unmatched junction bases: 6.

This rearrangement joins TRBV30 to TRBJ2-2, with unresolved D. Between the trimmed V and J ends, which lost 4 bases and 6 bases, there was a span of 15 bases. The CDR3 sequence is 14 residues long. Germline V gene data show CDR1 as GTSNPN and CDR2 as SVGIG (reference sequence). The CDR3, as DNA: TGTGCCTGGATGACCCCCCTATGGGCCGGGGAGCTGTTTTTT. It is translated as CAWMTPLWAGELFF.

The rearrangement uses TRBV5-1 and TRBJ2-1, with 9 nucleotides matching TRBD2. Unmatched junction bases numbered 13, after V lost 5 bases and J lost 10 bases. This CDR3 comprises 15 residues. CDR1 and CDR2 (germline): SGHRS, YFSETQ. Here the CDR3 reads CASRVGIAGAKEQFF. CDR3 nucleotide sequence: TGCGCCAGCAGAGTGGGAATAGCGGGGGCGAAGGAGCAGTTCTTC.

The chain uses TRBV5-1 and TRBJ2-7; the match to TRBD2 covers 7 bases. Looked up from germline, CDR1 is SGHRS and CDR2 is YFSETQ. J lost 5 bases, V lost 4 bases, and 6 bases had no gene match. This CDR3 contains 13 residues. CDR3 residues: CASSMPGGDEQYF. The CDR3 coding sequence is TGCGCCAGCAGCATGCCGGGAGGAGACGAGCAGTACTTC.